Described below is a single T cell receptor (beta chain) sequence and its context. The antigen it recognizes is unknown. Base-call qualities are not available, and no considerably larger clone is one nucleotide away. These data come from a study of shared clonotypes between healthy human individuals (dated by TCRdb to the early 2020s). About the full investigation: Three men and a couple of women, aged 18 to 49 years, made up the cohort. For each donor, CD4 naive and CD4 memory were each run on three plates, CD8 naive on two plates, and CD8 memory on one plate. The study deeply sequenced blood TCR repertoires of about five healthy adults to estimate repertoire size and the extent of clonotype sharing between individuals. Different laboratories and diverse techniques were used to prepare libraries and sequence TCR repertoires, to increase sequencing depth and limit assay-specific biases. Between about 0.8 and 9 billion PBMCs per donor were obtained by leukapheresis.

What the authors observed across the whole study: Compared with non-shared clonotypes, the clonotypes found in all four sorted-subset donors had higher generation probabilities. Incomplete sequencing was indicated by rarefaction of sorted-subset datasets, despite the large sequencing depth. When a few donors were compared, the shared fraction of clonotypes was about 5.4% for naive CD4, over 3% for naive CD8, about 2.5% for memory CD4, and 0.4% for memory CD8. Naive subsets generally had larger estimated clonotype richness than memory subsets. Sampling was restricted to blood, and TCR repertoires in tissue are likely to differ from TCR repertoires in blood. Because the study included a small number of donors, the genetic and exposure-history diversity represented was limited. Based on pairwise subsampling, the degree of clonotype sharing among donors was expected to be affected by sequencing depth.

CD8 naive samples consisted of CD45RO-negative cells that were positively selected for CCR7, yielding a CD45RA+CCR7+ population without TemRA cells. Healthy HIV-negative adults with no recently reported acute infections or vaccinations were included as donors. Every donor was a Caucasian adult residing in Nashville, Tennessee, USA. Blood was collected by leukapheresis, and PBMCs were isolated by Ficoll-Histopaque density gradient centrifugation and then cryopreserved in liquid nitrogen vapor phase. Purity and quantity of every magnetically sorted T cell population were checked by analytical flow cytometry. Genomic DNA was isolated from each sorted fraction and quantified by UV absorbance on a Nanodrop 2000c. TCR CDR3 regions were amplified from genomic DNA by multiplex PCR using the deep immunoSEQ assay. Extracted genomic DNA from each cell subset was spread evenly across all wells of several immunoSEQ 96-well plates, with each plate serving as a replicate. For sorted subsets, around 200 ng genomic DNA, equal to tens of thousands of T cell genomes, was loaded into each replicate PCR. The purified libraries were quantified using a Qubit 3.0 fluorometer, sized with a Bioanalyzer 2100, and then quantified again using the KAPA Library Quantification kit. A separate single-read 150-cycle Illumina NextSeq 550 flow cell was used to sequence each immunoSEQ 96-well plate. Processing in the source paper ran as follows. The immunoSEQ output contained only junctional sequences without quality scores, so filtering could not match that applied to full-length reads. Sequences were annotated with PyIR, a Python wrapper for IgBLAST v1.9, using IMGT germline references to assign V/J genes and CDR3. Reads were filtered out if the reads had weak V/J assignments (E-value above 1e-6), no CDR3, stop codons, out-of-frame junctions, or ambiguous translated residues. V3J clonotypes were defined as sequences sharing an identical inferred V gene, J gene, and CDR3 amino acid sequence. Percentage overlap between repertoires was computed as shared unique clonotypes divided by the size of the smaller repertoire. Repertoire richness was assessed with RTK rarefaction, the Chao1 estimator, and Recon v2.1 estimates of unobserved clonotypes. OLGA was used to compute generation probabilities for all TCRbeta clonotypes that the gDNA method yielded from a handful of donors. The table comes from immuneACCESS by way of TCRdb, which keeps in-frame sequences with V and J called. Part of the clones is missing from these tables; in studies checked, under half for an unresolved V gene and the rest for unknown reasons. The DNA was the basis for D and trimming; V, J and clone size are from that table. The sample table records about 580,000 clones; roughly 98% of these occur just once. The ten most abundant clones make up 0.25% to 0.35% of the sample.

Between the V and J ends, shortened by 1 base and 2 bases respectively, the junction contains 3 bases. Spanning cysteine to phenylalanine, the CDR3 consists of 12 amino acids. Of the read, only the CDR3 DNA is kept; its 36 bases are in frame from base 1. Looking up the germline V gene yields CDR1 SGHVS and CDR2 FQNEAQ. Sequenced sample: naive CD8+ T cells sorted from blood. In the paper's terms, the cell subset or site label means: CD45RA+CCR7+. The chain links TRBV7-8 with TRBJ2-7, with no confident D gene call. The source of this sequence is a man aged 25-40 years in good health. For the CDR3, the sequence is CASSLETYEQYF. The base sequence is TGTGCCAGCAGCTTAGAAACCTACGAGCAGTACTTC.